The clone carrying this T cell receptor (beta chain) was observed once. This sample is drawn from a study of T cell changes during pregnancy in multiple sclerosis. Here immunoSEQ multiplex PCR was the method, and the copy in TCRdb shows in-frame clones only, minus some. The sample includes about 51,000 clones, 90% to 95% seen only once; the top ten take just under 0.6%. This CDR3 has 15 residues. Germline CDR1 SGDLS, CDR2 YYNGEE. V lost 0 bases and J lost 4; bases outside the gene matches: 5. The material was CD4+ T cells from peripheral blood mononuclear cells, obtained in the second trimester of pregnancy. This receptor was identified in a female donor with multiple sclerosis, enrolled in a pregnancy study. The chain is built from TRBV9 and TRBJ1-2, with 8 bases lining up with TRBD1. The CDR3 coding sequence is TGTGCCAGCAGCGTAGGACAGGGGACCGTCTATGGCTACACCTTC. The encoded protein is CASSVGQGTVYGYTF.